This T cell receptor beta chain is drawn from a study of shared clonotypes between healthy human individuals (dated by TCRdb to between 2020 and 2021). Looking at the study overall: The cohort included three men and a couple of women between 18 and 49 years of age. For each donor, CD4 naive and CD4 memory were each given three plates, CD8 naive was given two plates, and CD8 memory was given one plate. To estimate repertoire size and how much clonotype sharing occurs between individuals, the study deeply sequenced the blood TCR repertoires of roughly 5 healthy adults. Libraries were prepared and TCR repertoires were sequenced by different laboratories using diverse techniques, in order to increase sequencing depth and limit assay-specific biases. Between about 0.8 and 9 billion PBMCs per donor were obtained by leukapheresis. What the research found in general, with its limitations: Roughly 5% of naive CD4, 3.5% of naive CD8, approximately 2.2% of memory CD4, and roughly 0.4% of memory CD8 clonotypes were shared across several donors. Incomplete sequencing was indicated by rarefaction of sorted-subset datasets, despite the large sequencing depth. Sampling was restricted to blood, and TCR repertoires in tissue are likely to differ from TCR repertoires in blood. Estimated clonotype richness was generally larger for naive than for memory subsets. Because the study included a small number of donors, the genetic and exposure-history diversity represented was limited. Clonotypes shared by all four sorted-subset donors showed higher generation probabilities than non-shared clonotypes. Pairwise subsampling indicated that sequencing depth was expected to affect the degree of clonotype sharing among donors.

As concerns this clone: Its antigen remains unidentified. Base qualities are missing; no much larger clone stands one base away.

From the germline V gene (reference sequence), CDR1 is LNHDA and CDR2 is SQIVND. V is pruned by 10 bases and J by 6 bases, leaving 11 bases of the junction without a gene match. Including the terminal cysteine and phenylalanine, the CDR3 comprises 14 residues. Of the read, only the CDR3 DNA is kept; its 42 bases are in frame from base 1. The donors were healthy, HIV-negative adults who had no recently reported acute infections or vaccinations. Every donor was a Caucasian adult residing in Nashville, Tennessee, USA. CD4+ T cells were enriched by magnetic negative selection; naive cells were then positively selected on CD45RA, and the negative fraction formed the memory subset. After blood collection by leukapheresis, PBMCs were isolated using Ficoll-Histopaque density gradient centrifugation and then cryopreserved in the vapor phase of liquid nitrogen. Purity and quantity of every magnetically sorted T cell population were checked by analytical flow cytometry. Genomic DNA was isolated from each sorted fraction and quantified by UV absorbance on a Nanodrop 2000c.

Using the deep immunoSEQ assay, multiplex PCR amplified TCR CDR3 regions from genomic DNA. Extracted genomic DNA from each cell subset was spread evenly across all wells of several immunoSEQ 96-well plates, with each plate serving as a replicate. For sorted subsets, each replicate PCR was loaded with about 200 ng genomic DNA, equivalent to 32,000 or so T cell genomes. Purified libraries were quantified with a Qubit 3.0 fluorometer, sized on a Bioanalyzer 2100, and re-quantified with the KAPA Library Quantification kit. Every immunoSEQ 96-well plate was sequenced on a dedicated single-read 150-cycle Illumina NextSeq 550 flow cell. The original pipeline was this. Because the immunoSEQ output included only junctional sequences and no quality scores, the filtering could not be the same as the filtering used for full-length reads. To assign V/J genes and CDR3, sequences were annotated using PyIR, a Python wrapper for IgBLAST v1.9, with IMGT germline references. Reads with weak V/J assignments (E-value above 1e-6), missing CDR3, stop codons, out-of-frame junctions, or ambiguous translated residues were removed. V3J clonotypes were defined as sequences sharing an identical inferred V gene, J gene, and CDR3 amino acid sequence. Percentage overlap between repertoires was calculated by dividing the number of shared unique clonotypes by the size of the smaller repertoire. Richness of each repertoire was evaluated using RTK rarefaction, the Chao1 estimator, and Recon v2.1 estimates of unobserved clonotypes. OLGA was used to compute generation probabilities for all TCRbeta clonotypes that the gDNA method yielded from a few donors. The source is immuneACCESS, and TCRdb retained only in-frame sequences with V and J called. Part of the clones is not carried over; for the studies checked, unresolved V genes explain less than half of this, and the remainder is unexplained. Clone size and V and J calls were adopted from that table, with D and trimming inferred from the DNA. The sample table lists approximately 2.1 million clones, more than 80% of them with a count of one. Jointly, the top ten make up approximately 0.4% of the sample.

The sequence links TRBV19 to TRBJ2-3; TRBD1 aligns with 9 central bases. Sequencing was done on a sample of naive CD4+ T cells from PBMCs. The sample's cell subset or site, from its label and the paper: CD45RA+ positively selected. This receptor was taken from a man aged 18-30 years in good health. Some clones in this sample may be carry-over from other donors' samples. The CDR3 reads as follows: CATAGQGIPDTQYF. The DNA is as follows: TGTGCCACCGCAGGACAGGGGATACCGGATACGCAGTATTTT.